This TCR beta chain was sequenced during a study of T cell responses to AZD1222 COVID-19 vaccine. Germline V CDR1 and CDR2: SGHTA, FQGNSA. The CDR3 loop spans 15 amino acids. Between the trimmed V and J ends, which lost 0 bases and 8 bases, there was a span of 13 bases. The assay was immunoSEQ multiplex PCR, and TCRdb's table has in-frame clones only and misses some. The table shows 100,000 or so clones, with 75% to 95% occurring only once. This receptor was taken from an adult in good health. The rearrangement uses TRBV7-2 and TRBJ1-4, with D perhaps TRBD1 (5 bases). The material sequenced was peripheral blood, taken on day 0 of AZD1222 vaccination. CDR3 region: CASSLAPGPGEKLFF. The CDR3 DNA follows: TGTGCCAGCAGCTTAGCACCGGGGCCCGGGGAAAAACTGTTTTTT.